This TCR beta chain was sequenced in a study of beta chain features in type 1 diabetes. Study at large: The study found patients and healthy donors alike in age, gender and cell yields.

Every isolated RNA sample was fully reverse transcribed, so sequencing captured expressed TCRB transcripts. Sequencing of naive, central memory and regulatory T cell samples gave an average of approximately 3.3 million reads. Profiled with immunoSEQ multiplex PCR; TCRdb holds only in-frame clones, not every one. The table has fewer than 200,000 clones, around an eighth seen once. Trimming at V came to 1 base and at J to 7 bases, leaving 6 bases not matched to a gene. In germline, CDR1 is SGDLS, CDR2 YYNGEE. The CDR3 runs 15 residues. Sorting based on CD45RO/CCR7/CD25/CD127/CD95/CD27 separated CD4+ naive, central memory, regulatory and stem cell-like memory cells. Once sorted, every population was more than 95% pure.

Sequencing used central memory CD4+ T cells from blood. This TCR was sampled from a woman aged 18-29 years in good health. V and J are TRBV9 and TRBJ2-1, with TRBD2 matching over 9 bases. The CDR3 loop reads CASSVSSGSMNEQFF. The CDR3 DNA follows: TGTGCCAGCAGCGTAAGTAGCGGGAGTATGAATGAGCAGTTCTTC.